This section outlines one T cell receptor (beta chain) sequence together with its context. Its antigen is still unknown. This sample was taken from a study of T cells after yellow fever vaccination. 5'RACE template switching added a universal primer site and UMIs to TCR cDNA. TCRdb re-derived calls from the 5' RACE reads in MiXCR, one entry per CDR3 protein. The table records roughly 400,000 distinct CDR3 sequences, roughly 20% of them present only once. General study results and limits: A weaker but faster secondary response was observed, peaking on day 5 versus 15. Subsequent booster samples again held most clones from primary vaccination (approximately 95% CD4, 85% to 90% CD8).

Source: PBMCs, taken before the yellow fever booster vaccination. The receptor was isolated from a man between 18 and 35 years old who received the YFV17D yellow fever vaccine.

The CDR3, as DNA: TGTGCCACCAGTGATCCCGCGAAGGCGGATGAGCAGTTCTTC. This sequence encodes CATSDPAKADEQFF. The chain couples TRBV24-1 to TRBJ2-1; D gene ambiguous. The CDR3 sequence is 14 residues long. V lost 3 bases, J lost 8 bases, and 13 bases lay in between. Germline V gene lookup returns CDR1 KGHDR and CDR2 SFDVKD.